This TCR beta chain came from a study of blood T cells in healthy people across ages (dated by TCRdb to the mid-2010s). Regarding the research as a whole: In model experiments, roughly one uniquely barcoded TCR beta cDNA molecule per two T cells was captured by template switching. The donors were divided into four age groups: young (average roughly 15 years), middle-aged (about 40), aged (approximately 64) and long-lived (about 84). Using the same blood draw, the study looked at two additional independent replicas of 1 million unique cDNA reads for two donors, one aged 18 to 30 and the other aged 80 or older. Donors of different ages were randomly distributed across sequencing lanes to avoid experimental bias. Age-related changes in TCR beta repertoire diversity were measured in the study by deep sequencing normalized with unique cDNA molecular identifiers. General study outcomes and caveats: Compared with the aged group, more naive CD4+ T cells, fewer expanded clones and increased TCR diversity were shown by the long-lived group, suggesting age selection. Because donor CMV infection status was unknown, age-related changes in expanded clonotypes were potentially confounded. Estimates of total diversity based on one million sequenced T cells were considered lower bounds and underestimates. A strong correlation was found between observed TCR beta diversity and the percentage of naive T cells measured by flow cytometry. As age increased, observed TCR beta diversity per million T cells dropped in a roughly linear way, and a significant reduction was already evident by age about 40. Bulk unsorted PBMC profiling prevented conclusive comparison of naive and antigen-experienced compartments.

Reading from cysteine to phenylalanine, the CDR3 counts 14 amino acids. Only CDR3 DNA is held: 42 bases, read in frame from base 1. Taken from the germline V gene (reference sequence), the CDR1 and CDR2 loops are DFQATT and SNEGSKA. The junction carries 8 bases between V and J, which are trimmed by 0 bases and 0 bases respectively. The donors were around 39 Caucasian individuals from Russia, aged about 6 to 95 years, who were systemically healthy. Each donor gave 8.5 to 10 milliliters of peripheral blood, collected into EDTA-treated Vacutainer tubes. Ficoll-Paque density-gradient centrifugation was used to isolate PBMCs, with at least 6.5 million per sample. Total RNA, at least 6 micrograms per sample, was extracted from PBMCs with Trizol reagent. Naive CD45RAhigh/CD27high T cell percentages were measured by flow cytometry on a PBMC aliquot from every donor. The library came from 5' RACE. Sequenced on an Illumina HiSeq 2500. The second PCR ran for roughly 6 to 11 cycles and used a J-beta primer mix along with a sample-barcoded 5' primer. Each TCR beta cDNA molecule received a unique molecular identifier from a template-switch 5' adaptor carrying 12 random nucleotides. Each sample yielded at least 3 million CDR3-containing paired-end reads. First-strand cDNA was synthesized from all RNA with the Mint cDNA synthesis kit, primed by a TRBC-specific oligonucleotide. All cDNA was treated with uracil-DNA glycosylase and then went through a first 18-cycle PCR with the universal primers M1SS and BC2_uni_R. The authors processed their data as follows. Each sample was normalized by randomly selecting 1 million high-quality reads, each carrying a distinct molecular identifier. Instead of being binned into consensus sequences, reads with shared molecular identifiers were discarded. MiTCR, set to a Q25 quality threshold and the strictest error-elimination algorithm, was used for CDR3 identification, clonotype clustering and error correction. Lower-bound total TCR beta diversity was estimated with a nonparametric unseen species model using Euler transformation. TCRdb reanalyzed the raw reads on its own, using fastp at Q25 for trimming and MiXCR for clone calling, and kept in-frame beta chains. One record per CDR3 amino acid sequence lists the most common genes and DNA. The authors' filters were not applied to this entry. This sample is represented by 650,000 to 800,000 distinct CDR3 sequences; roughly 44% of them were singletons. The ten top clones hold 15% to 25% of the sample.

This clonotype is labeled medium-sized (0.01 to 0.1%). Its antigen target is currently unknown. There are no base qualities to consult, and no much larger clone falls within one base. In this chain, TRBV20-1 is recombined with TRBJ1-2, with no reliable assignment of the D segment. The sample was blood. This clonotype originated in a man aged 60 to 75 in good health. The nucleotide sequence is given as TGCAGTGCTAGAGATCACGGAGCTAACTATGGCTACACCTTC. It translates as CSARDHGANYGYTF.